The clone carrying this T cell receptor beta chain was counted once. These data come from a study of blood T cell repertoires in COVID-19. For the study at large: Sample material is recorded as cDNA or gDNA derived from T cells, B-cell-depleted T cells, or PBMCs.

In the original analysis: Estimation of nucleated cell counts relied on the amplification of reference gene primers. The assay was immunoSEQ multiplex PCR, and TCRdb's table has in-frame clones only and misses some. The V and J calls and the clone size are those of that table, but D and trimming were determined from the DNA. The repertoire holds 60,000 to 85,000 clones, with 78% as singletons. J lost 4 bases, V lost 3 bases, and 4 bases had no gene match. In germline, CDR1 is GTSNPN, CDR2 SVGIG (reference sequence). CDR3 length equals 13 residues. The source material was peripheral blood. The gene calls are TRBV30 and TRBJ2-3, with 7 bases aligning to TRBD1. The sequence was obtained from a human donor in a cohort sampled during active COVID-19. The CDR3 is CAWRVQGSDTQYF. The CDR3 bases are TGTGCCTGGAGGGTACAGGGGTCAGATACGCAGTATTTT.